Shown below are 26 T cell receptor beta chains from a single sample sequenced in a study of blood T cell repertoires in COVID-19. Produced via immunoSEQ multiplex PCR; TCRdb's table is partial and in-frame only. The sample consists of around 270,000 clones, roughly 88% of them appearing once. Sequencing was performed on PBMCs or T cells enriched from blood (not recorded which). Receptors were obtained from a woman in her thirties or forties who had been exposed to COVID-19.

The chain links TRBV12-3 or TRBV12-4 to TRBJ2-5; D ambiguous. V shed 1 base and J shed 5 bases, with 8 bases lying between them. CDR3 length: 13 residues. The CDR3 DNA is TGTGCCAGCAGTTTAGGTAGCCCGGAGACCCAGTACTTC. It is translated as CASSLGSPETQYF.

V usage is TRBV7-2 and J usage is TRBJ2-7, with D perhaps TRBD1 (6 bases). The CDR3 is 14 residues long. V dropped 2 bases and J dropped 5 bases, with 13 bases sitting between them. The germline CDR1 and CDR2 sequences are SGHTA and FQGNSA. In DNA form, the CDR3 reads TGTGCCAGCAGCTTACTTGACAGGAGCAACGAGCAGTACTTC. Translating gives CASSLLDRSNEQYF.

V and J are TRBV10-3 and TRBJ2-7; D possibly corresponds to TRBD1 (6 bases). CDR3 length: 17 residues. The germline V gene has CDR1 ENHRY and CDR2 SYGVKD. Trimming removed 9 bases at V and 4 bases at J, with 28 bases between. In DNA form, the CDR3 reads TGTGCCATACAAAACAGGACAGTTGGGCGAAATTTATACGAGCAGTACGTC. Its protein is CAIQNRTVGRNLYEQYV.

The chain has TRBV19 and TRBJ2-2, with TRBD1 as a possible D gene (6 bases). Germline V CDR1 and CDR2: LNHDA, SQIVND (reference sequence). The CDR3 has 16 amino acids. V was cut by 9 bases and J by 5 bases, with 22 bases left in between. This CDR3 reads CASQGRGGTGTGELFF. The CDR3 bases are TGTGCCAGCCAAGGGAGAGGGGGTACGGGGACCGGGGAGCTGTTTTTT.

This chain links TRBV24-1 with TRBJ1-5; D is uncertain. Trimming pared 4 bases from V and 11 bases from J, leaving 14 bases between. Germline CDR1 reads KGHDR; CDR2 reads SFDVKD. There are 13 residues in the CDR3. The CDR3 is CATSDPGPGAQHF. DNA of the CDR3: TGTGCCACCAGTGACCCTGGGCCCGGGGCCCAGCATTTT.

The genes are TRBV2 and TRBJ2-3; 7 bases are shared with TRBD2. Germline CDR1 SNHLY, CDR2 FYNNEI. The CDR3 sequence is 14 residues long. V shed 5 bases, J shed 2 bases, and the junction held 4 bases outside the gene matches. The CDR3 nucleotides are TGTGCCAGCAGTTGGACTAGATCCACAGATACGCAGTATTTT. Its translation: CASSWTRSTDTQYF.

The rearrangement links TRBV5-1 to TRBJ2-5, with TRBD2 matching 12 bases. This CDR3 contains 15 residues. The J segment lost 4 bases and the V segment lost 3 bases, leaving 4 bases of the junction unmatched. The germline gives CDR1 SGHRS, CDR2 YFSETQ. In nucleotides, the CDR3 is TGCGCCAGCAGCTCTAGCGGGGGGGCCGGAGAGACCCAGTACTTC. As protein: CASSSSGGAGETQYF.

The V call is TRBV6-2 or TRBV6-3, the J call TRBJ2-7; 8 bases are a match to TRBD2. The germline gives CDR1 MNHEY, CDR2 SVGEGT. V shed 5 bases and J 0 bases; nucleotides not matched to a gene: 3. This CDR3 is built from 14 residues. The CDR3 sequence is CASSASGSSYEQYV. The CDR3, as DNA: TGTGCCAGCAGTGCCAGCGGGAGCTCCTACGAGCAGTACGTC.

The chain joins TRBV11-2 to TRBJ2-3; 14 bases are a match to TRBD2. Per the germline V gene, CDR1 is SGHAT and CDR2 is FQNNGV. This CDR3 has 19 residues. Trimming took 5 bases from V and 4 from J; bases not matched to a gene: 14. DNA for the CDR3: TGTGCCAGCAGCCCCTGGGGACTAGCGGGGGCTTTAGGGTCAGATACGCAGTATTTT. Protein sequence: CASSPWGLAGALGSDTQYF.

As DNA, the CDR3 is TGTGCCAGCAGTACCGGGACAGGGGAAAGTGATGGCTACACCTTC. It is translated as CASSTGTGESDGYTF. V and J are TRBV27 and TRBJ1-2; TRBD1 matches 10 bases. Germline V lookup: CDR1 MNHEY, CDR2 SMNVEV (reference sequence). This CDR3 has 15 amino acids. V was pared by 5 bases and J by 6 bases, with 9 bases of the junction left unmatched.

The chain links TRBV6-5 to TRBJ2-5, with D possibly matching TRBD1 (5 bases). Per the germline V gene, CDR1 is MNHEY and CDR2 is SVGAGI. CDR3 length equals 16 residues. Trimming cost V 0 bases and J 2 bases, with 13 bases left between them. The CDR3 sequence is CASSYSGRADQETQYF. Written as DNA, the CDR3 is TGTGCCAGCAGTTACTCGGGCAGGGCGGATCAAGAGACCCAGTACTTC.

In this sample, this clone turned up many times. The V and J genes are TRBV5-4 and TRBJ1-2; D gene unclear. CDR1 and CDR2 (germline): SGHNT, YYREEE (reference sequence). CDR3 length equals 13 residues. V was clipped by 0 bases and J by 4 bases, with 7 bases between them. In nucleotides, the CDR3 is TGTGCCAGCAGCTTGGAACAGCTCTATGGCTACACCTTC. Translation: CASSLEQLYGYTF.

This clone was seen once. The rearrangement joins TRBV24-1 to TRBJ1-1; maybe TRBD1 (5 bases). The germline V gene encodes CDR1 KGHDR and CDR2 SFDVKD. V was shortened by 5 bases and J by 1 base, with 13 bases between the two germline ends. CDR3 length: 15 amino acids. The DNA of the CDR3 is TGTGCCACCAGTGGCGGGGCAGGGCGGAACACTGAAGCTTTCTTT. Its protein is CATSGGAGRNTEAFF.

V and J are TRBV7-9 and TRBJ1-2; possible D gene TRBD1, 6 bases. Deletions cut 5 bases from V and 8 bases from J, with 15 bases between. This CDR3 region has 13 residues. CDR1 and CDR2 (germline): SEHNR, FQNEAQ (reference sequence). The CDR3 protein is CASSPGTSNGYTF. The DNA of the CDR3 is TGTGCCAGCAGCCCAGGGACATCCAACGGCTACACCTTC.

This chain uses TRBV9 with TRBJ1-1; D gene unclear. Trimming shortened V by 0 bases and J by 5 bases, and 8 bases separated the two germline ends. The CDR3 extends over 13 amino acids. Germline loops: CDR1 SGDLS, CDR2 YYNGEE. CDR3 coding DNA: TGTGCCAGCAGCGTAGGCTCGGGAACTGAAGCTTTCTTT. Translated, it gives CASSVGSGTEAFF.

This chain connects TRBV29-1 to TRBJ2-1, with TRBD2 matching 9 bases. After removal of 3 bases from V and 4 bases from J, the junction contained 7 bases not matched to a gene. The germline gives CDR1 SQVTM, CDR2 ANQGSEA. The CDR3 consists of 15 residues. CDR3 region: CSVELWLAGYNEQFF. The CDR3 DNA sequence: TGCAGCGTTGAGTTGTGGCTAGCGGGGTACAATGAGCAGTTCTTC.

The rearrangement links TRBV9 to TRBJ2-1; 10 bases agree with TRBD2. With 3 bases clipped from V and 5 bases from J, the junction kept 5 bases outside the gene matches. This CDR3 spans 15 amino acids. Germline CDR1 SGDLS, CDR2 YYNGEE. In DNA form, the CDR3 reads TGTGCCAGCAGCGGTAGCGGGGGGCTAAACAATGAGCAGTTCTTC. Protein sequence: CASSGSGGLNNEQFF.

The CDR3 region has the DNA TGTGCCAGTAGGGTCGACAGGGGAGGTCAGCCCCAGCATTTT. As protein: CASRVDRGGQPQHF. This chain links TRBV19 with TRBJ1-5; 8 bases are a match to TRBD1. V was pared by 6 bases and J by 6 bases, with 7 bases of the junction left unmatched. The CDR3 has 14 residues. Germline V gene data show CDR1 as LNHDA and CDR2 as SQIVND (reference sequence).

The chain carries TRBV14 and TRBJ1-4; D might be TRBD1 (6 bases). Trimming stripped 3 bases from V and 7 bases from J, with 18 bases between. The CDR3 extends over 16 amino acids. Germline V lookup: CDR1 SGHDN, CDR2 FVKESK. The CDR3, as DNA: TGTGCCAGCAGCCATCCCCGGGGGGCAGAAGGTGAAAAACTGTTTTTT. Residues: CASSHPRGAEGEKLFF.

The chain is built from TRBV27 and TRBJ2-1; 7 bases are shared with TRBD1. This CDR3 has 14 residues. J lost 8 bases, V lost 3 bases, and 7 bases had no gene match. The germline V gene encodes CDR1 MNHEY and CDR2 SMNVEV (reference sequence). Here the CDR3 reads CASSLVGGRDEQFF. CDR3 DNA: TGTGCCAGCAGTTTGGTAGGGGGCCGAGATGAGCAGTTCTTC.

The V and J genes are TRBV27 and TRBJ1-1; D is possibly TRBD1 (5 bases). CDR3 length equals 13 residues. CDR1 MNHEY and CDR2 SMNVEV come from the germline V gene (reference sequence). Trimming removed 3 bases from V and 8 bases from J, with 13 bases in between. The CDR3 spells CASSFGGTFEAFF. The CDR3 bases are TGTGCCAGCAGTTTTGGGGGGACCTTCGAAGCTTTCTTT.

The chain carries TRBV5-1 and TRBJ1-6; D not certain. Per the germline V gene, CDR1 is SGHRS and CDR2 is YFSETQ. The length of the CDR3 is 16 residues. The V and J ends lost 0 bases and 0 bases respectively, with 7 bases between them. The CDR3: CASSLARSSYNSPLHF. Written as DNA, the CDR3 is TGCGCCAGCAGCTTGGCCCGGAGCTCCTATAATTCACCCCTCCACTTT.

The rearrangement links TRBV4-2 to TRBJ1-2; D gene ambiguous. In germline, CDR1 is LGHNA, CDR2 YNFKEQ. The CDR3 length is 16 residues. V gave up 0 bases and J gave up 6 bases, with 17 bases separating them. The chain's CDR3 is CASSQEVGAGLNGYTF. The CDR3 nucleotides read TGTGCCAGCAGCCAAGAAGTTGGCGCAGGTTTAAATGGCTACACCTTC.

The rearrangement joins TRBV3-1 (or the pseudogene TRBV3-2) to TRBJ1-4, with D perhaps TRBD1 (6 bases). Germline CDR1 reads LGHDT; CDR2 reads YNNKEL (reference sequence). This CDR3 is 14 amino acids long. The V end lost 4 bases, the J end lost 9 bases, and 15 bases lay between the germline ends. CDR3: CASSREGELKKLFF. Written as DNA, the CDR3 is TGTGCCAGCAGCCGGGAGGGGGAATTGAAAAAACTGTTTTTT.

The rearrangement uses TRBV4-2 and TRBJ2-7, with 10 bases aligning to TRBD2. The CDR3 runs 16 residues. Trimming at V came to 0 bases and at J to 1 base, leaving 3 bases not matched to a gene. The germline V gene encodes CDR1 LGHNA and CDR2 YNFKEQ. The chain's CDR3 is CASSQEASGGSYEQYF. CDR3 bases: TGTGCCAGCAGCCAAGAGGCTAGCGGGGGATCCTACGAGCAGTACTTC.

About this clone itself: Relative to the germline gene, one junction end is altered; a read error may explain this. The chain recombines TRBV5-1 with TRBJ2-1; 7 bases align to TRBD1. This CDR3 region has 19 residues. Per germline, CDR1 SGHRS and CDR2 YFSETQ. This CDR3 is CASSLFGEGGGVKYNEQFF. The CDR3 DNA follows: TGTGCCAGCAGCTTGTTCGGAGAAGGGGGCGGAGTTAAGTACAATGAGCAGTTCTTC.